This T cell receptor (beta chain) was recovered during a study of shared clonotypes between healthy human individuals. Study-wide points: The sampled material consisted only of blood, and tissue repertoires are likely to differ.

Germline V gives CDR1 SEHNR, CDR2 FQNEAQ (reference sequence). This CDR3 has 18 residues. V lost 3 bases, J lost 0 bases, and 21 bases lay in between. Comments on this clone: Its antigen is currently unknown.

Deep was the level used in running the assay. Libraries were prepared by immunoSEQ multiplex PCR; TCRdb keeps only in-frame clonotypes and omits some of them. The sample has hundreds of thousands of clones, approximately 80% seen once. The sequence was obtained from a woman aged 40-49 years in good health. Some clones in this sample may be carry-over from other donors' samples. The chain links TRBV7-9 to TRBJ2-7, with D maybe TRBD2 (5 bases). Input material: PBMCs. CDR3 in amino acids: CASSLAWRAGESSYEQYF. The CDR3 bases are TGTGCCAGCAGCTTGGCTTGGCGGGCAGGAGAAAGCTCCTACGAGCAGTACTTC.